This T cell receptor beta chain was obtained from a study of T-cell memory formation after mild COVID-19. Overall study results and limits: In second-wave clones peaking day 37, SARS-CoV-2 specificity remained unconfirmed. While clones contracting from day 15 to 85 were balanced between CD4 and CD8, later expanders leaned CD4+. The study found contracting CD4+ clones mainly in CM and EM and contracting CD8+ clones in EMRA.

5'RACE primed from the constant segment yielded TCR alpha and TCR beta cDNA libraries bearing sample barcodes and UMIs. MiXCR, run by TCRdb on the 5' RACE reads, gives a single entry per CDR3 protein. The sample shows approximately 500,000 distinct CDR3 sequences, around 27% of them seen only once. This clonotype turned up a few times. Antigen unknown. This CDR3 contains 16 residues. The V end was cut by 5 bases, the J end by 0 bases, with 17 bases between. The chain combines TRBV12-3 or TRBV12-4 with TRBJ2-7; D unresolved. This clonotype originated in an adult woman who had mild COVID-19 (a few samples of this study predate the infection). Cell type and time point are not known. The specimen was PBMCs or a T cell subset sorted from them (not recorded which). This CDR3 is CASSPDLVRSSYEQYF. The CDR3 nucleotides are TGTGCCAGCAGTCCAGACTTGGTAAGAAGCTCCTACGAGCAGTACTTC.